This T cell receptor beta chain comes out of a study of T cells in Graves' hyperthyroidism and ophthalmopathy. The CDR3 regions of TCR beta were amplified from RNA transcripts. An initial round of RT-PCR targeting the TCR CDR3 relied on the HTBI primer set. One entry per CDR3 protein results from TCRdb running MiXCR on the multiplex PCR reads. The sample has roughly 500,000 distinct CDR3 sequences; 35% to 55% are singletons. The V end was cut by 4 bases, the J end by 0 bases, with 7 bases between. Germline V gene lookup returns CDR1 ENHRY and CDR2 SYGVKD. The CDR3 covers 13 residues. This TCR was recovered from an adult woman with Graves' disease, either hyperthyroidism or ophthalmopathy (not recorded which). Material: peripheral blood or thyroid tissue (not recorded which). The rearrangement joins TRBV10-3 to TRBJ2-7; D ambiguous. The CDR3 DNA follows: TGTGCCATCAGTGGAGACAACTCCTACGAGCAGTACTTC. Translating gives CAISGDNSYEQYF.